This T cell receptor beta chain is from a study of blood T cell repertoires in COVID-19 (dated by TCRdb to about 2020). Turning to the overall study: The collaborator samples originated in the United States, Italy and Spain and spanned the acute and convalescent phases of COVID-19. The prospective study material was composed of cDNA or gDNA derived from T cells, B-cell-depleted T cells, or PBMCs. Deeply sampled blood TCRbeta repertoires from subjects exposed to, actively infected with, or recovered from COVID-19 were included in the dataset. The repertoires were released in a freely available public database intended as a resource for research on the immune response to SARS-CoV-2. Samples were obtained from the ongoing ImmuneRACE study (first 160 participants) and from some 1,200 subjects provided by 6 global collaborators. Nearly every sample came with metadata listing a de-identified subject ID, COVID-19 status, age in years and sex. Where available, HLA class I and class II types were obtained from metadata supplied by the sample provider rather than from assay-based typing.

TCRbeta CDR3 regions were amplified from genomic DNA by means of the immunoSEQ Assay, a bias-controlled multiplex PCR. The source study handled its data this way. Nucleated cell counts per sample were estimated from amplification of reference gene primers within the assay. To quantify the absolute abundance of each unique TCRbeta CDR3 rearrangement, sequence reads were collapsed and filtered. Productive Simpson clonality was computed per sample as the square root of Simpson's diversity index over productive rearrangements. TCRdb holds this immuneACCESS table with in-frame rearrangements only. Some clones are missing; in checked studies, unresolved V genes explain under half, and the rest has no known cause. V, J and clone size are taken as reported in that table, and D and trimming were inferred from the DNA itself. The sample records a few hundred thousand clones, around 86% of which are singletons. Clones ranked in the top ten supply nearly 4.5% of the sample.

Results the study describes overall, beyond this receptor: The amount of clinical and demographic metadata varied by source and participant and was provided uncurated.

CDR1 LNHDA and CDR2 SQIVND are derived from the germline V gene (reference sequence). Trimming removed 3 bases from V and 3 bases from J; the gene matches leave 3 bases unexplained. Inclusive of the bounding cysteine and phenylalanine, the CDR3 is 14 residues long. This entry keeps only the CDR3 DNA: 42 bases, framed from base 1. This clone has more than one count but fewer than ten. Its binding antigen is unknown. Base qualities are missing; no much larger clone stands one base away. Each collaborating institution followed its own protocols to collect whole blood in K2EDTA tubes. For TCRbeta analysis, collaborators shipped samples in one of three forms: frozen whole blood, isolated PBMCs, or DNA extracted from either of those sample types.

The sequence joins TRBV19 to TRBJ1-2; the central 8 bases match TRBD1. The sample was peripheral blood. The clonotype comes from a man aged 45-65 years with acute or convalescent COVID-19. The CDR3 is CASSIDRGYYGYTF. The nucleotides are TGTGCCAGTAGTATCGACAGGGGTTACTATGGCTACACCTTC.